This T cell receptor (beta chain) was captured by sequencing in a study of T-cell memory formation after mild COVID-19. In the study overall: Largely, TCR clusters stayed within a single donor.

The TCR alpha and TCR beta cDNA libraries, bearing sample barcodes and UMIs, were generated by 5'RACE using constant-segment primers. Using its own MiXCR run on the 5' RACE reads, TCRdb lists one record per CDR3 protein. The table has 250,000 to 400,000 distinct CDR3 sequences, over 11% seen once. In the case of this clonotype: Its target is not known.

Study-level findings and limits: Confirmation of SARS-CoV-2 specificity was lacking for second-wave clones peaking day 37.

The CDR3 has 13 residues. Germline-derived CDR1 and CDR2 are MNHEY and SMNVEV (reference sequence). Trimming pared 6 bases from V and 4 bases from J, leaving 12 bases between. The rearrangement uses TRBV27 and TRBJ1-2; D ambiguous. Specimen: PBMCs or a T cell subset sorted from them (not recorded which). The TCR originated in a man aged 18-30 years who had mild COVID-19 (a few samples of this study predate the infection). Cell type and time point are not known. The CDR3: CASSFGVGYGYTF. CDR3 coding DNA: TGTGCCAGCAGCTTCGGGGTTGGCTATGGCTACACCTTC.